Presented here are 22 T cell receptor beta chains from one specimen sequenced in a study of blood T cell repertoires in COVID-19. Repertoires were generated with immunoSEQ multiplex PCR, while TCRdb's copy carries only in-frame clones and drops some. The profile covers roughly 200,000 clones, with about 81% appearing a single time and 10% to 15% taken by the ten largest. The sequenced sample consisted of peripheral blood. Every receptor here comes from a woman aged 80 or over with COVID-19, enrolled during active disease.

The chain recombines TRBV11-3 with TRBJ2-1, with 9 bases that match TRBD2. The germline CDR1 and CDR2 sequences are SGHNT and YENEEA. V lost 5 bases, J lost 0 bases, and 2 bases stayed unmatched. The CDR3 length is 15 residues. The CDR3 DNA reads TGTGCCAGCAGCCCTAGCGGGATCTCCTACAATGAGCAGTTCTTC. This translates into CASSPSGISYNEQFF.

The chain couples TRBV28 to TRBJ1-4, with D unclear. The germline gives CDR1 MDHEN, CDR2 SYDVKM. The CDR3 runs to 14 residues. V dropped 3 bases and J dropped 7 bases, with 12 bases sitting between them. DNA for the CDR3: TGTGCCAGCAGTTTGTGGAGGGAACCTGAAAAACTGTTTTTT. This translates into CASSLWREPEKLFF. The full variable domain, with the rest looked up from reference TRBV28 and TRBJ1-4, is DVKVTQSSRYLVKRTGEKVFLECVQDMDHENMFWYRQDPGLGLRLIYFSYDVKMKEKGDIPEGYSVSREKKERFSLILESASTNQTSMYLCASSLWREPEKLFFGSGTQLSVL.

The CDR3 reads CASRFTGGYGYTF. CDR3 DNA: TGTGCCAGCAGGTTCACAGGGGGCTATGGCTACACCTTC. The genes are TRBV27 and TRBJ1-2; 8 bases map to TRBD1. Germline V lookup: CDR1 MNHEY, CDR2 SMNVEV (reference sequence). The CDR3 extends over 13 amino acids. V was pared by 6 bases and J by 4 bases, with 4 bases of the junction left unmatched.

The V gene is TRBV27, the J gene TRBJ2-1, with 7 bases aligning to TRBD2. The CDR3 totals 15 residues. After removal of 3 bases from V and 3 bases from J, the junction contained 5 bases not matched to a gene. The germline gives CDR1 MNHEY, CDR2 SMNVEV (reference sequence). CDR3 DNA: TGTGCCAGCAGTTTTCTAGCGGAGAACTACAATGAGCAGTTCTTC. Its protein product is CASSFLAENYNEQFF.

CDR3 sequence: CASSTILAGGPNEQFF. As DNA, the CDR3 is TGCGCCAGCAGCACAATACTAGCGGGAGGGCCAAATGAGCAGTTCTTC. The rearrangement uses TRBV5-1 and TRBJ2-1; 13 bases align to TRBD2. In germline, CDR1 is SGHRS, CDR2 YFSETQ. The CDR3 loop spans 16 amino acids. V lost 4 bases to trimming and J lost 7 bases; unmatched junction nucleotides: 8.

The chain couples TRBV9 to TRBJ2-7; a possible D gene is TRBD2 (6 bases). V was cut by 4 bases and J by 4 bases, with 18 bases left in between. Germline CDR1 is SGDLS and CDR2 is YYNGEE. The CDR3 is made up of 15 amino acids. CDR3 nucleotide sequence: TGTGCCAGCAGCCCTTCGGGACTCTTATTTTACGAGCAGTACTTC. It codes for CASSPSGLLFYEQYF. The whole variable domain, filled in from reference TRBV9 and TRBJ2-7, reads DSGVTQTPKHLITATGQRVTLRCSPRSGDLSVYWYQQSLDQGLQFLIQYYNGEERAKGNILERFSAQQFPDLHSELNLSSLELGDSALYFCASSPSGLLFYEQYFGPGTRLTVT.

The J gene is TRBJ2-1, the V gene TRBV5-1; D possibly corresponds to TRBD2 (6 bases). Per germline, CDR1 SGHRS and CDR2 YFSETQ. This CDR3 has 16 amino acids. The ends were cut back, 3 bases at V and 0 bases at J, with 13 bases in the middle. The DNA for the CDR3 is TGCGCCAGCAGCTCAGGTTCCGGGAGCTCCTACAATGAGCAGTTCTTC. Translating gives CASSSGSGSSYNEQFF. Full variable domain (remainder filled in from reference TRBV5-1 and TRBJ2-1): KAGVTQTPRYLIKTRGQQVTLSCSPISGHRSVSWYQQTPGQGLQFLFEYFSETQRNKGNFPGRFSGRQFSNSRSEMNVSTLELGDSALYLCASSSGSGSSYNEQFFGPGTRLTVL.

The chain couples TRBV19 to TRBJ1-2; TRBD1 is a possible D gene (6 bases). Germline V gene data show CDR1 as LNHDA and CDR2 as SQIVND (reference sequence). CDR3 length equals 13 residues. The ends were cut back, 3 bases at V and 4 bases at J, with 9 bases in the middle. The DNA of the CDR3 is TGTGCCAGTAGTATGAGACAGGTCTATGGCTACACCTTC. Translated, it gives CASSMRQVYGYTF.

This clone appeared once. V and J are TRBV11-3 and TRBJ2-1; 7 bases align to TRBD1. V lost 2 bases and J lost 7; bases outside the gene matches: 8. The CDR3 length is 15 residues. The germline CDR1 and CDR2 sequences are SGHNT and YENEEA. The CDR3 loop is CASSLRQGPTNEQFF. In nucleotides, the CDR3 is TGTGCCAGCAGCTTAAGACAGGGCCCCACGAATGAGCAGTTCTTC.

The chain recombines TRBV19 with TRBJ2-7, with 7 bases identical to TRBD2. Trimming cost V 5 bases and J 2 bases; bases outside gene matches: 3. CDR1 is LNHDA and CDR2 is SQIVND in the germline V gene (reference sequence). The length of the CDR3 is 13 residues. The CDR3 reads CASSGGETYEQYF. The CDR3, as DNA: TGTGCCAGTAGTGGGGGGGAAACCTACGAGCAGTACTTC.

The genes are TRBV6-5 and TRBJ1-2; possibly TRBD1 for D (5 bases). CDR1 MNHEY and CDR2 SVGAGI come from the germline V gene. V was clipped by 0 bases and J by 8 bases, with 13 bases between them. This CDR3 is built from 14 residues. CDR3 residues: CASSYSRTSKGYTF. The CDR3 DNA is TGTGCCAGCAGTTACTCCCGGACATCCAAGGGCTACACCTTC.

The gene calls are TRBV15 and TRBJ1-1; 10 bases align to TRBD1. The CDR3 is made up of 12 amino acids. Losses at the gene ends were 5 bases for V and 10 bases for J; bases not matched to a gene: 4. Germline assignment: CDR1 LNHNV and CDR2 YYDKDF (reference sequence). The chain's CDR3 is CATSPDRGGAFF. The CDR3 DNA sequence: TGTGCCACCAGCCCGGACAGGGGGGGAGCTTTCTTT.

The V call is TRBV5-4, the J call TRBJ2-7; D unclear. The germline CDR1 and CDR2 sequences are SGHNT and YYREEE (reference sequence). The CDR3 length is 13 residues. Trimming left V 3 bases short and J 0 bases short, with 7 bases between. The CDR3 nucleotides are TGTGCCAGCAGCTACGGTCACTCCTACGAGCAGTACTTC. It is translated as CASSYGHSYEQYF.

In its sample, this clone was seen once. V is TRBV24-1 and J is TRBJ2-1, with 9 nucleotides matching TRBD2. Per germline, CDR1 KGHDR and CDR2 SFDVKD. The CDR3 is made up of 16 amino acids. Trimming at V came to 1 base and at J to 10 bases, leaving 10 bases not matched to a gene. CDR3 coding DNA: TGTGCCACCAGTGATTTTAGGCGGGGGGGTGCCACCGAGCAGTTCTTC. It yields the protein CATSDFRRGGATEQFF.

The V and J genes are TRBV9 and TRBJ2-5, with 7 bases matching TRBD2. This CDR3 has 15 amino acids. CDR1 is SGDLS, CDR2 YYNGEE, per germline. The V and J ends lost 0 bases and 4 bases, in that order; junction bases with no gene match: 6. The CDR3 DNA follows: TGTGCCAGCAGCGTAGCCCGGACTAGTGGAGAGACCCAGTACTTC. Its protein product is CASSVARTSGETQYF. The whole variable domain, filled in from reference TRBV9 and TRBJ2-5, reads DSGVTQTPKHLITATGQRVTLRCSPRSGDLSVYWYQQSLDQGLQFLIQYYNGEERAKGNILERFSAQQFPDLHSELNLSSLELGDSALYFCASSVARTSGETQYFGPGTRLLVL.

This clone has just one count. The gene calls are TRBV28 and TRBJ2-1; D may be TRBD2 (5 bases). Between the trimmed V and J ends, which lost 8 bases and 4 bases, there was a span of 9 bases. This CDR3 region has 12 residues. CDR1 is MDHEN, CDR2 SYDVKM, per germline. CDR3 DNA sequence: TGTGCCAGCGACGGCGGGTACAATGAGCAGTTCTTC. This sequence encodes CASDGGYNEQFF. Based on the CDR3 plus reference TRBV28 and TRBJ2-1, the full variable domain is DVKVTQSSRYLVKRTGEKVFLECVQDMDHENMFWYRQDPGLGLRLIYFSYDVKMKEKGDIPEGYSVSREKKERFSLILESASTNQTSMYLCASDGGYNEQFFGPGTRLTVL.

The CDR3 sequence: CASSPRTGGRSSPLHF. The CDR3 DNA sequence: TGTGCCAGCAGCCCTAGGACAGGGGGAAGGAGTTCACCCCTCCACTTT. The V gene is TRBV7-2, the J gene TRBJ1-6, with 10 nucleotides matching TRBD1. The V gene's germline CDR1 is SGHTA and CDR2 FQGNSA. The length of the CDR3 is 16 residues. Losses at the gene ends were 5 bases for V and 9 bases for J; bases not matched to a gene: 10.

This chain connects TRBV29-1 to TRBJ2-7; 9 bases agree with TRBD1. V shed 4 bases, J shed 3 bases, and the junction held 19 bases outside the gene matches. The CDR3 spans 18 residues. Germline CDR1 SQVTM, CDR2 ANQGSEA. CDR3 region: CSVAGAGQTTGQGYEQYF. The DNA for the CDR3 is TGCAGCGTTGCCGGGGCTGGGCAGACAACGGGACAGGGCTACGAGCAGTACTTC.

The chain employs TRBV7-9 and TRBJ2-1; 10 bases map to TRBD2. In germline, CDR1 is SEHNR, CDR2 FQNEAQ (reference sequence). J lost 8 bases, V lost 2 bases, and 12 bases had no gene match. CDR3 length equals 17 residues. The CDR3 DNA reads as TGTGCCAGCAGCTTATTTGAAGGCCTAGCGGGAGTACATGAGCAGTTCTTC. Protein: CASSLFEGLAGVHEQFF.

This clone was seen only a few times. CDR3 DNA: TGTGCCAGCAGCTTGACAGGGGGCATTAATTCACCCCTCCACTTT. Amino acids: CASSLTGGINSPLHF. The chain joins TRBV5-6 to TRBJ1-6, with 9 bases lining up with TRBD1. The length of the CDR3 is 15 residues. CDR1 SGHDT and CDR2 YYEEEE come from the germline V gene. J gave up 6 bases and V 1 base, and 2 bases lay outside the gene matches. Using reference TRBV5-6 and TRBJ1-6 for the parts outside the CDR3, the full variable domain is DAGVTQSPTHLIKTRGQQVTLRCSPKSGHDTVSWYQQALGQGPQFIFQYYEEEERQRGNFPDRFSGHQFPNYSSELNVNALLLGDSALYLCASSLTGGINSPLHFGNGTRLTVT.

CDR3 DNA: TGTGCCAGCAGCGCTAGCTCTGGAAACACCATATATTTT. Translated: CASSASSGNTIYF. This rearrangement joins TRBV9 to TRBJ1-3; no clear D. The CDR3 runs 13 residues. Trimming stripped 3 bases from V and 0 bases from J, with 4 bases between. Germline V CDR1 and CDR2: SGDLS, YYNGEE. The complete variable domain, with remaining parts taken from reference TRBV9 and TRBJ1-3, reads DSGVTQTPKHLITATGQRVTLRCSPRSGDLSVYWYQQSLDQGLQFLIQYYNGEERAKGNILERFSAQQFPDLHSELNLSSLELGDSALYFCASSASSGNTIYFGEGSWLTVV.

The CDR3 DNA follows: TGTGCCAGCAGCAAATCTAGCGGGGGTTTCTACGAGCAGTACTTC. It translates to CASSKSSGGFYEQYF. J is TRBJ2-7 and V is TRBV7-6, with TRBD2 matching over 10 bases. The ends lost 5 bases at V and 3 bases at J; junction bases unmatched: 7. The germline V gene has CDR1 SGHVS and CDR2 FNYEAQ. This CDR3 spans 15 amino acids. The whole variable domain, filled in from reference TRBV7-6 and TRBJ2-7, reads GAGVSQSPRYKVTKRGQDVALRCDPISGHVSLYWYRQALGQGPEFLTYFNYEAQQDKSGLPNDRFSAERPEGSISTLTIQRTEQRDSAMYRCASSKSSGGFYEQYFGPGTRLTVT.